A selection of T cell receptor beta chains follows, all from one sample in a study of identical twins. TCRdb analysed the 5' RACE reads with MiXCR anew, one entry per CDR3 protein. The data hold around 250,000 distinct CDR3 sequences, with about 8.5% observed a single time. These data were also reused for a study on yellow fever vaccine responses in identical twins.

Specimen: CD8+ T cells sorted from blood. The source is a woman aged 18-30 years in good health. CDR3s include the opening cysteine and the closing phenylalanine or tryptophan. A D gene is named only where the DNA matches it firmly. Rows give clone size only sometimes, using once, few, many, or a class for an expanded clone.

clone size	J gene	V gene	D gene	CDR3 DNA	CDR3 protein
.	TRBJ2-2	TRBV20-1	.	TGCAGCGTACGGGGTTGGCCGGGCACCGGGGAGCTGTTTTTT	CSVRGWPGTGELFF
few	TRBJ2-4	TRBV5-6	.	TGTGCCAGCAGCTTGGCTCGGGTTTCCAAAAACATTCAGTACTTC	CASSLARVSKNIQYF
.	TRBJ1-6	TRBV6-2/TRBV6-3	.	TGTGCCAGCAGACTTCGACAGGACTATAATTCACCCCTCCACTTT	CASRLRQDYNSPLHF
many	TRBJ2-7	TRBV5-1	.	TGCGCCAGCAGCTTGGTTTCCGGGGACGAGCAGTACTTC	CASSLVSGDEQYF
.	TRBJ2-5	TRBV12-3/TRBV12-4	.	TGTGCCAGCAGTTTTCTAGGGGCTAAACAAGAGACCCAGTACTTC	CASSFLGAKQETQYF
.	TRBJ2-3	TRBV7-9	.	TGTGCCAGCAGCTTATATATAGGCGATACGCAGTATTTT	CASSLYIGDTQYF
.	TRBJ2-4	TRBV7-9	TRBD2	TGTGCCAGCAGTATCAAGCGGGGGGACGGAAACATTCAGTACTTC	CASSIKRGDGNIQYF
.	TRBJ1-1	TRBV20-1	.	TGCAGTGCTAGGAATCGGGCAGGGTTGAACACTGAAGCTTTCTTT	CSARNRAGLNTEAFF
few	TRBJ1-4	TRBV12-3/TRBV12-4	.	TGTGCCAGCAGACAGGGACAAGTAAATGAAAAACTGTTTTTT	CASRQGQVNEKLFF
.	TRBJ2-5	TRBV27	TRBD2	TGTGCCAGCAGTTTATACCCCCCGGCTAGCGGCGCACAAGAGACCCAGTACTTC	CASSLYPPASGAQETQYF
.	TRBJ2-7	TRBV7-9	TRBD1	TGTGCCAGCAGCGATATACAGGGGGCCTACGAGCAGTACTTC	CASSDIQGAYEQYF
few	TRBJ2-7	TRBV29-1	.	TGCAGCGTTGCGGCCCCCGAGCAGTACTTC	CSVAAPEQYF
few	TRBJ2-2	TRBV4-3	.	TGCGCCAGCAGCCAAGATGCCACCAAGGGCACCGGGGAGCTGTTTTTT	CASSQDATKGTGELFF
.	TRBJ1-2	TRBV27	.	TGTGCCAGCAGTTTTCGGGAGGACTATGGCTACACCTTC	CASSFREDYGYTF
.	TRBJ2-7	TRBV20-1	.	TGCAGTGCTACAAAATTAGTCGAGAGTCTGTACGAGCAGTACTTC	CSATKLVESLYEQYF
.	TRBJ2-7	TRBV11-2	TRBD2	TGTGCCAGCAGCTTAGGGACTAGCGGGAGTTTTGAGCAGTACTTC	CASSLGTSGSFEQYF
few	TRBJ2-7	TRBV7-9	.	TGTGCCAGCAGCTTAGTAGGGTCGGCGGGAATCTCCTACGAGCAGTACTTC	CASSLVGSAGISYEQYF
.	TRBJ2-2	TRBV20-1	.	TGCAGTGCCCAGACACGCCCGAACACCGGGGAGCTGTTTTTT	CSAQTRPNTGELFF
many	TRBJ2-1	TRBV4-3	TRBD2	TGCGCCAGCAGCCGGGGACTAGCGGGAAATGAGCAGTTCTTC	CASSRGLAGNEQFF
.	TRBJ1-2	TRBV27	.	TGTGCCAGCAGTTTACATCTTGGGGATGGCTATGGCTACACCTTC	CASSLHLGDGYGYTF
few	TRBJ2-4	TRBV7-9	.	TGTGCCAGCAGCTTCTCTGACAGCCCCAAAAACATTCAGTACTTC	CASSFSDSPKNIQYF
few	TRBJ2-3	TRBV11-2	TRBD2	TGTGCCAGCAGCGACACCAACCCCGGGACTAGCGGAAGCACAGATACGCAGTATTTT	CASSDTNPGTSGSTDTQYF
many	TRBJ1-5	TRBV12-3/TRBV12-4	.	TGTGCCAGCAGCACCGGCGACAGAGGTCAGCCCCAGCATTTT	CASSTGDRGQPQHF
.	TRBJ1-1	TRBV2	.	TGTGCCAGCAGCAACCCGAGTTCTGAAGCTTTCTTT	CASSNPSSEAFF
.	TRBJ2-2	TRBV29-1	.	TGCAGCGTCAGAATCGGGGCAATCACCGGGGAGCTGTTTTTT	CSVRIGAITGELFF
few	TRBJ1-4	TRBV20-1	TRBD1	TGCAGTGCTAGAGGAGACAGGGACGAAAAACTGTTTTTT	CSARGDRDEKLFF
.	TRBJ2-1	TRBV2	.	TGTGCCAGCAGTGAAGGCATTGACCGGAATGAGCAGTTCTTC	CASSEGIDRNEQFF
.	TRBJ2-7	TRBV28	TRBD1	TGTGCCAGCAGAGGGGACAGGGGGGACTACGAGCAGTACTTC	CASRGDRGDYEQYF
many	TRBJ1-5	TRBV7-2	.	TGTGCCAGCAGCTTTATGTTGGGATTTGGACAGCCCCAGCATTTT	CASSFMLGFGQPQHF
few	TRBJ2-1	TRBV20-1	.	TGCAGTGCTAGAGCCGCGGGCACCCACAATGAGCAGTTCTTC	CSARAAGTHNEQFF
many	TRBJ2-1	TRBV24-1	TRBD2	TGTGCCACCGCTGGCGCTAGCGGGGATTACAATGAGCAGTTCTTC	CATAGASGDYNEQFF
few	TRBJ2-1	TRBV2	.	TGTGCCAGCAGTGAATCGCTAGTTCTCAATGAGCAGTTCTTC	CASSESLVLNEQFF
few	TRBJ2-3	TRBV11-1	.	TGTGCCAGCAGCTCAACCCGGGACGGCTATAGCACAGATACGCAGTATTTT	CASSSTRDGYSTDTQYF
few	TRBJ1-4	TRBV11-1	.	TGTGCCAGCAGCTTAGCGGTGGGCAGGGGCCGGCAAACTAATGAAAAACTGTTTTTT	CASSLAVGRGRQTNEKLFF
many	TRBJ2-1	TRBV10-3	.	TGTGCCACCATATCCAGCAATGAGCAGTTCTTC	CATISSNEQFF
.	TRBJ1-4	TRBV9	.	TGTGCCAGCAGCGTATCCCGCGGGGATCTTAATGAAAAACTGTTTTTT	CASSVSRGDLNEKLFF
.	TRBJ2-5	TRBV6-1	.	TGTGCCAGCAGTGTGGACAGCTTTGGAGAGACCCAGTACTTC	CASSVDSFGETQYF
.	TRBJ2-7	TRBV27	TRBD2	TGTGCCAGCAGTTTATTTCGACTAGCGGGAGGCCCTCAAGCCTACGAGCAGTACTTC	CASSLFRLAGGPQAYEQYF
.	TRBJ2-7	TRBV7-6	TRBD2	TGTGCCAGCAGCCTCAGGACTAGCGGAGACGAGCAGTACTTC	CASSLRTSGDEQYF
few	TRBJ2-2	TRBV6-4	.	TGTGCCAGCAGTGTTTGGGACAACACCGGGGAGCTGTTTTTT	CASSVWDNTGELFF
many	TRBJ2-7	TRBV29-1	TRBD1	TGCAGCGTTAGGGTTGGTGGGACAGGGACCCTCTACGAGCAGTACTTC	CSVRVGGTGTLYEQYF
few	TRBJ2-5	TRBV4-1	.	TGCGCCAGCAGCCAAGGGACTAAACAAGAGACCCAGTACTTC	CASSQGTKQETQYF
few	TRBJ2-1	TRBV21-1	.	TGTGCCAGCAGCAAAGATAGAGCGGGGGGGCTTGGTGAGCAGTTCTTC	CASSKDRAGGLGEQFF
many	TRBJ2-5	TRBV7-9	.	TGTGCCAGCAGAAAACCTTTAAGCGGATCACAAGAGACCCAGTACTTC	CASRKPLSGSQETQYF
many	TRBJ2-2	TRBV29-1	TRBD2	TGCAGCGGGCGGGGGGATCACACCGGGGAGCTGTTTTTT	CSGRGDHTGELFF